The 30 T cell receptor beta chains in this list originate from one sample, sequenced in a study of shared clonotypes between healthy human individuals. Only in-frame clones appear in the TCRdb table, and some are missing; sequencing was by immunoSEQ multiplex PCR. The table has under 1 million clones, 90% to 95% seen once. CD45RO-negative, CCR7-positively selected cells formed the naive CD8 fraction, excluding terminally differentiated effector memory CD45RA+ cells. The sample was naive CD8+ T cells sorted from blood. These receptors were collected from a man aged 30 to 45 in good health.

The chain recombines TRBV10-3 with TRBJ2-7, with TRBD1 as a possible D gene (6 bases). Trimming took 8 bases from V and 0 from J, leaving 14 bases between them. Germline CDR1 ENHRY, CDR2 SYGVKD. This CDR3 contains 14 residues. The CDR3 nucleotides are TGTGCCATCGGGGGCCCAGGCCGCTCCTACGAGCAGTACTTC. Translated, it gives CAIGGPGRSYEQYF.

The chain employs TRBV6-1 and TRBJ1-5; D unclear. The CDR3 is made up of 13 amino acids. Germline loops: CDR1 MNHNS, CDR2 SASEGT. V lost 3 bases to trimming and J lost 4 bases, with 7 bases between them. CDR3 nucleotide sequence: TGTGCCAGCAGTGATGGGGAGAATCAGCCCCAGCATTTT. It encodes CASSDGENQPQHF.

The rearrangement uses TRBV7-2 and TRBJ1-4; D is ambiguous. Per germline, CDR1 SGHTA and CDR2 FQGNSA. CDR3 length equals 15 residues. The V gene lost 1 base and the J gene lost 8 bases, with 14 bases spanning the gap. The CDR3 sequence is CASSLVGGMGEKLFF. The CDR3 DNA sequence: TGTGCCAGCAGCTTAGTTGGAGGGATGGGGGAAAAACTGTTTTTT.

This chain joins TRBV7-9 and TRBJ1-4; 7 bases are a match to TRBD1. With V trimmed by 5 bases and J by 5 bases, 8 bases remained unmatched. CDR3 length equals 15 residues. Germline V gene data show CDR1 as SEHNR and CDR2 as FQNEAQ (reference sequence). The CDR3 spells CASSQGDTQNEKLFF. The DNA of the CDR3 is TGTGCCAGCAGCCAGGGGGACACTCAGAATGAAAAACTGTTTTTT.

CDR3 in amino acids: CASTQYGGADTQYF. CDR3 nucleotide sequence: TGTGCCAGCACCCAATACGGTGGGGCAGATACGCAGTATTTT. The chain combines TRBV2 with TRBJ2-3; no clear D gene. Germline-derived CDR1 and CDR2 are SNHLY and FYNNEI. The CDR3 length is 14 residues. V dropped 7 bases and J dropped 4 bases, with 15 bases sitting between them.

The CDR3: CASRPWRGGETQYF. The CDR3 nucleotides read TGTGCCAGCAGACCCTGGAGGGGAGGGGAGACCCAGTACTTC. The chain is built from TRBV7-2 and TRBJ2-5, with TRBD2 matching over 7 bases. Trimming at V came to 6 bases and at J to 5 bases, leaving 9 bases not matched to a gene. Looked up from germline, CDR1 is SGHTA and CDR2 is FQGNSA. The CDR3 covers 14 residues.

The chain recombines TRBV7-9 with TRBJ1-4, with D unresolved. Germline CDR1 is SEHNR and CDR2 is FQNEAQ (reference sequence). V gave up 4 bases and J gave up 5 bases, with 14 bases separating them. CDR3 length equals 15 residues. CDR3 sequence (DNA): TGTGCCAGCAGCTCAGTTACGGAGCTCAATGAAAAACTGTTTTTT. Amino acids: CASSSVTELNEKLFF.

This sequence joins TRBV13 and TRBJ2-3; no firm D call. Germline values: CDR1 PRHDT, CDR2 FYEKMQ (reference sequence). The CDR3 runs to 15 residues. The V end lost 3 bases, the J end lost 3 bases, and 13 bases lay between the germline ends. CDR3 sequence: CASSLRSSRTDTQYF. The CDR3 nucleotides are TGTGCCAGCAGCTTGAGGAGTTCTAGGACAGATACGCAGTATTTT.

This clone was seen once. V and J are TRBV5-6 and TRBJ2-7; 9 bases line up with TRBD1. Looked up from germline, CDR1 is SGHDT and CDR2 is YYEEEE. The CDR3 consists of 15 residues. With V trimmed by 4 bases and J by 6 bases, 11 bases remained unmatched. Here the CDR3 reads CASSRRGTGFSEQYF. In DNA, the CDR3 is TGTGCCAGCAGCCGGCGCGGGACAGGGTTTTCCGAGCAGTACTTC.

The chain uses TRBV28 and TRBJ2-2; D is uncertain. This CDR3 has 15 residues. Deletions cut 7 bases from V and 5 bases from J, with 17 bases between. The V gene's germline CDR1 is MDHEN and CDR2 SYDVKM. DNA of the CDR3: TGTGCCAGCACCCTTCGGACGGAGATGACCGGGGAGCTGTTTTTT. Translated: CASTLRTEMTGELFF.

The chain uses TRBV27 and TRBJ1-5; D ambiguous. The CDR3 runs to 13 residues. Germline assignment: CDR1 MNHEY and CDR2 SMNVEV (reference sequence). Trimming left V 3 bases short and J 4 bases short, with 7 bases between. CDR3 region: CASSLAENQPQHF. CDR3 nucleotide sequence: TGTGCCAGCAGTTTGGCAGAAAATCAGCCCCAGCATTTT.

For the CDR3, the DNA is TGTGCCAGCAGCTTAGTCGGGACAGGGCCAGCGGGGGAGAACACCATATATTTT. This translates into CASSLVGTGPAGENTIYF. The V and J genes are TRBV7-9 and TRBJ1-3; 9 bases align to TRBD1. Trimming took 1 base from V and 7 from J; bases not matched to a gene: 14. The CDR3 is 18 residues long. CDR1 and CDR2 from the germline V gene are SEHNR and FQNEAQ (reference sequence).

The chain has TRBV10-2 and TRBJ2-3, with 7 bases aligning to TRBD2. Looked up from germline, CDR1 is WSHSY and CDR2 is SAAADI. Losses at the gene ends were 0 bases for V and 2 bases for J; bases not matched to a gene: 11. This CDR3 contains 18 residues. The CDR3 is CASSESTPEGGPTDTQYF. The CDR3 nucleotides are TGCGCCAGCAGTGAGTCGACTCCCGAGGGAGGGCCCACAGATACGCAGTATTTT.

The chain links TRBV14 to TRBJ1-2, with unresolved D. With 4 bases removed from V and 5 bases from J, the gap between germline ends came to 8 bases. Germline V gives CDR1 SGHDN, CDR2 FVKESK. This CDR3 region has 12 residues. DNA for the CDR3: TGTGCCAGCAGCCCCGGAATGTATGGCTACACCTTC. Translating gives CASSPGMYGYTF.

This clone was detected only once. The rearrangement links TRBV2 to TRBJ2-1; D possibly corresponds to TRBD1 (6 bases). The CDR3 is 12 amino acids. Trimming cost V 7 bases and J 7 bases, with 11 bases left between them. CDR1 and CDR2 from the germline V gene are SNHLY and FYNNEI. CDR3 amino acids: CASILQGNEQFF. CDR3 nucleotides: TGTGCCAGCATTTTACAGGGAAATGAGCAGTTCTTC.

The rearrangement uses TRBV7-9 and TRBJ2-2; TRBD1 is a possible D gene (5 bases). This CDR3 has 14 residues. CDR1 is SEHNR and CDR2 is FQNEAQ in the germline V gene (reference sequence). V shed 7 bases and J shed 4 bases, with 13 bases lying between them. Written as DNA, the CDR3 is TGTGCCAGCATACCATCGACAGCCACCGGGGAGCTGTTTTTT. It translates to CASIPSTATGELFF. Together with reference TRBV7-9 and TRBJ2-2, the CDR3 gives the full variable domain: DTGVSQNPRHKITKRGQNVTFRCDPISEHNRLYWYRQTLGQGPEFLTYFQNEAQLEKSRLLSDRFSAERPKGSFSTLEIQRTEQGDSAMYLCASIPSTATGELFFGEGSRLTVL.

This chain joins TRBV15 and TRBJ2-1; TRBD2 is a possible D gene (5 bases). V was pared by 9 bases and J by 6 bases, with 12 bases between. Germline CDR1 and CDR2: LNHNV and YYDKDF (reference sequence). The CDR3 is 12 residues long. The CDR3 bases are TGTGCCACGGGAGAATCGCGCAATGAGCAGTTCTTC. It is translated as CATGESRNEQFF. The full variable domain, in which reference TRBV15 and TRBJ2-1 provide the parts outside the CDR3, is DAMVIQNPRYQVTQFGKPVTLSCSQTLNHNVMYWYQQKSSQAPKLLFHYYDKDFNNEADTPDNFQSRRPNTSFCFLDIRSPGLGDTAMYLCATGESRNEQFFGPGTRLTVL.

This chain links TRBV2 with TRBJ1-2; D gene uncertain. Germline assignment: CDR1 SNHLY and CDR2 FYNNEI. The V and J ends lost 4 bases and 2 bases respectively, with 8 bases between them. The CDR3 extends over 13 amino acids. The CDR3 loop is CASSVGVNYGYTF. In DNA, the CDR3 is TGTGCCAGCAGTGTTGGAGTAAACTATGGCTACACCTTC.

There are a few counts of this clone. The V and J genes are TRBV27 and TRBJ2-7; 8 bases are a match to TRBD2. V lost 5 bases and J lost 4; bases outside the gene matches: 7. The CDR3 contains 14 residues. The germline gives CDR1 MNHEY, CDR2 SMNVEV (reference sequence). The DNA for the CDR3 is TGTGCCAGCAGTCCGAACGCGGGGGGTTACGAGCAGTACTTC. Translating gives CASSPNAGGYEQYF.

V and J are TRBV6-5 and TRBJ2-7; 7 positions agree with TRBD1. The germline CDR1 and CDR2 sequences are MNHEY and SVGAGI. J gave up 5 bases and V 5 bases, and 6 bases lay outside the gene matches. The CDR3 is 13 residues long. In DNA form, the CDR3 reads TGTGCCAGCAGTCTACAGGGGTGGCACGAGCAGTACTTC. Protein sequence: CASSLQGWHEQYF.

The genes are TRBV4-3 and TRBJ2-7; 7 bases are shared with TRBD2. Germline values: CDR1 LGHNA, CDR2 YSLEER. The CDR3 spans 12 residues. V shed 0 bases, J shed 10 bases, and the junction held 3 bases outside the gene matches. The CDR3 region has the DNA TGCGCCAGCAGCCAAGATAAGCGGGAACAGTACTTC. It specifies CASSQDKREQYF.

V and J are TRBV5-1 and TRBJ1-1, with D tentatively TRBD1 (5 bases). CDR1 SGHRS and CDR2 YFSETQ come from the germline V gene. V dropped 0 bases and J dropped 5 bases, with 11 bases sitting between them. This CDR3 has 14 amino acids. CDR3 sequence reads: CASSLEGRTTEAFF. The CDR3 DNA is TGCGCCAGCAGCTTGGAGGGGCGAACGACTGAAGCTTTCTTT.

The chain employs TRBV5-1 and TRBJ2-7; D unclear. The CDR3 totals 14 residues. The germline V gene encodes CDR1 SGHRS and CDR2 YFSETQ. V was cut by 5 bases and J by 3 bases, with 15 bases left in between. This chain's CDR3 is CASRGDGNYYEQYF. Written as DNA, the CDR3 is TGCGCCAGCAGAGGAGACGGAAACTACTACGAGCAGTACTTC.

The J gene is TRBJ2-1, the V gene TRBV14, with 11 bases that match TRBD2. CDR3 length: 19 amino acids. The V gene's germline CDR1 is SGHDN and CDR2 FVKESK. The ends lost 1 base at V and 2 bases at J; junction bases unmatched: 10. This CDR3 is CASSQGVSTSGTTYNEQFF. CDR3 DNA: TGTGCCAGCAGCCAAGGGGTGTCGACTAGCGGGACCACCTACAATGAGCAGTTCTTC.

The chain combines TRBV5-6 with TRBJ2-4, with D hard to call. CDR3 size: 13 residues. Germline V CDR1 and CDR2: SGHDT, YYEEEE. V lost 0 bases and J 4 bases, leaving 5 bases between the germline ends. CDR3 coding DNA: TGTGCCAGCAGCTTGGCGCTAAAAAACATTCAGTACTTC. Translation: CASSLALKNIQYF. Based on the CDR3 plus reference TRBV5-6 and TRBJ2-4, the full variable domain is DAGVTQSPTHLIKTRGQQVTLRCSPKSGHDTVSWYQQALGQGPQFIFQYYEEEERQRGNFPDRFSGHQFPNYSSELNVNALLLGDSALYLCASSLALKNIQYFGAGTRLSVL.

This chain connects TRBV9 to TRBJ2-5; 7 nucleotides line up with TRBD1. J lost 2 bases, V lost 4 bases, and 8 bases had no gene match. The CDR3 runs 15 residues. Germline CDR1 and CDR2: SGDLS and YYNGEE. CDR3 in DNA: TGTGCCAGCAGCCTACAGGGGACCTTACAAGAGACCCAGTACTTC. Translated, it gives CASSLQGTLQETQYF.

This rearrangement joins TRBV14 to TRBJ1-1; 7 bases match TRBD1. The CDR3 sequence is 14 residues long. Germline V gene lookup returns CDR1 SGHDN and CDR2 FVKESK. With 6 bases clipped from V and 1 base from J, the junction kept 5 bases outside the gene matches. The CDR3 DNA sequence: TGTGCCAGCAGGCCGGGACAGAGGAACACTGAAGCTTTCTTT. Protein sequence: CASRPGQRNTEAFF. Together with reference TRBV14 and TRBJ1-1, the CDR3 gives the full variable domain: EAGVTQFPSHSVIEKGQTVTLRCDPISGHDNLYWYRRVMGKEIKFLLHFVKESKQDESGMPNNRFLAERTGGTYSTLKVQPAELEDSGVYFCASRPGQRNTEAFFGQGTRLTVV.

Details on this clone: Other DNA sequences within the sample encode an identical CDR3. This rearrangement joins TRBV27 to TRBJ2-3; 12 bases map to TRBD2. The CDR3 is 16 residues long. Germline V CDR1 and CDR2: MNHEY, SMNVEV (reference sequence). Unmatched junction bases numbered 3, after V lost 5 bases and J lost 0 bases. The CDR3 is CASSPLAGGSTDTQYF. The CDR3 bases are TGTGCCAGCAGTCCCCTAGCGGGAGGGAGCACAGATACGCAGTATTTT.

This chain links TRBV9 with TRBJ2-1; D is ambiguous. Germline V lookup: CDR1 SGDLS, CDR2 YYNGEE. The CDR3 extends over 17 amino acids. The V end lost 3 bases, the J end lost 7 bases, and 23 bases lay between the germline ends. CDR3 amino acids: CASSAGVIRALRNEQFF. As DNA, the CDR3 is TGTGCCAGCAGCGCAGGAGTTATAAGGGCACTTAGGAATGAGCAGTTCTTC.

As regards this clone: The same CDR3 can be traced to other DNA sequences in this sample. The rearrangement uses TRBV27 and TRBJ2-1; a possible D gene is TRBD2 (6 bases). This CDR3 has 14 residues. Germline CDR1 and CDR2: MNHEY and SMNVEV (reference sequence). The V end lost 4 bases, the J end lost 3 bases, and 10 bases lay between the germline ends. CDR3 amino acids: CASSSSGFYNEQFF. The DNA of the CDR3 is TGTGCCAGCAGTTCAAGCGGGTTCTACAATGAGCAGTTCTTC.